Listed below are T cell receptor beta chains from one sample, sequenced in a study of CD8+ T cells in alopecia areata. Generated by immunoSEQ multiplex PCR, the TCRdb table keeps only in-frame clones and is missing some. The sample has about 150,000 clones, around 55% seen once. The sequences come from CD8+ T cells sorted from blood, collected at week 0. These receptors all come from a human donor with alopecia areata. Both conserved end residues are part of each CDR3. Only some rows state a clone size, as once, few, many or a class for expanded clones.

15 - TRBJ2-1 TRBV15 CATSEKRGGVNEQFF
15 few TRBJ1-2 TRBV5-1 CASSPDGGLFYGYTF
11 - TRBJ1-1 TRBV6-1 CASATHTEAFF
12 few TRBJ2-1 TRBV14 CASSQPRQPQFF
18 - TRBJ1-4 TRBV7-2 CASSLDSVGGRTVEKLFF
14 - TRBJ2-3 TRBV11-2 CASSSKLAGDTQYF
15 - TRBJ2-5 TRBV5-1 CASSLEGGIQETQYF
13 few TRBJ1-1 TRBV7-9 CASSLGQGNEAFF
16 - TRBJ2-2 TRBV27 CASSLSGTGGAGELFF
13 few TRBJ1-1 TRBV5-6 CASSLQGNTEAFF
13 - TRBJ1-5 TRBV29-1 CSVLEEGNQPQHF
18 - TRBJ2-3 TRBV5-1 CASSLPQGELTSTDTQYF
16 - TRBJ2-4 TRBV19 CASSIDLRGAKNIQYF
16 - TRBJ1-6 TRBV7-2 CASSPPGDLDNSPLHF
10 - TRBJ1-2 TRBV2 CASKRDGYTF
15 - TRBJ2-7 TRBV7-2 CASSLVGTATYEQYF
13 - TRBJ2-1 TRBV9 CASSVAVYNEQFF
14 - TRBJ2-3 TRBV5-6 CASSLDRVTDTQYF
14 - TRBJ2-5 TRBV27 CASSDRGLGETQYF
13 - TRBJ1-2 TRBV29-1 CSVETGQSYGYTF
14 few TRBJ1-6 TRBV2 CASSQRGEDPPLHF
15 - TRBJ2-5 TRBV11-2 CASSATTSGRETQYF
12 - TRBJ1-2 TRBV29-1 CSVVQENYGYTF
15 few TRBJ2-1 TRBV19 CASSPSGSSYNEQFF
11 few TRBJ2-2 TRBV29-1 CSALQSGELFF
11 - TRBJ2-1 TRBV29-1 CSVPDIHEQFF
13 few TRBJ2-3 TRBV4-3 CASSPTGFDTQYF
13 once TRBJ1-5 TRBV13 CASSLGNNQPQHF
12 - TRBJ2-2 TRBV30 CAWSVGAGELFF
14 - TRBJ2-7 TRBV7-9 CASSHTAGGYEQYF
14 once TRBJ2-3 TRBV29-1 CSVAGGVSEDTQYF
17 - TRBJ2-1 TRBV15 CATSRSRGTTSYNEQFF
11 - TRBJ2-7 TRBV29-1 CSVEGPHEQYF
13 - TRBJ2-7 TRBV5-4 CASSQSSGYEQYF
13 - TRBJ1-1 TRBV29-1 CSVDGTAVTEAFF